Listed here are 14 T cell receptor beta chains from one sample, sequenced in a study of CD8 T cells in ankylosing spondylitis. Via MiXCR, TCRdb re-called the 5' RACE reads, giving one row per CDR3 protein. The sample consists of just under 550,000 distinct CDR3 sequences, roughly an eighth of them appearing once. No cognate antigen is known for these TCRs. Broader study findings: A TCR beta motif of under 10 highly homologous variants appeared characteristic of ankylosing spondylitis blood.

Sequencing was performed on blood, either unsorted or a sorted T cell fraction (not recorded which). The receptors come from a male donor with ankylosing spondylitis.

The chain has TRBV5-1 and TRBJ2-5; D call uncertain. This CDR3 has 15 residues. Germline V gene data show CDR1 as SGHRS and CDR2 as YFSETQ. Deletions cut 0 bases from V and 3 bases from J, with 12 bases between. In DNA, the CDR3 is TGCGCCAGCAGCTTGGGGGCGCAGAGAGAAGAGACCCAGTACTTC. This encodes CASSLGAQREETQYF.

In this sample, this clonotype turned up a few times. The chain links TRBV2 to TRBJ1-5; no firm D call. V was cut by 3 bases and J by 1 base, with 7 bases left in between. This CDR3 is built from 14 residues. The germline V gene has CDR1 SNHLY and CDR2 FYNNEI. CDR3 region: CASSDSTSNQPQHF. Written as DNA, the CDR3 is TGTGCCAGCAGTGACTCTACGAGCAATCAGCCCCAGCATTTT.

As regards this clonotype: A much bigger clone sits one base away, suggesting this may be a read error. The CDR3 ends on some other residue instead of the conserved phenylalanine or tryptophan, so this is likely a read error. The CDR3 loop reads CASKAGVSYNEQFL. Written as DNA, the CDR3 is TGTGCCAGCAAAGCGGGAGTCTCCTACAATGAGCAGTTCCTC. V and J are TRBV12-3 or TRBV12-4 and TRBJ2-1; 8 bases align to TRBD2. Unmatched junction bases numbered 2, after V lost 7 bases and J lost 0 bases. CDR3 length: 14 amino acids.

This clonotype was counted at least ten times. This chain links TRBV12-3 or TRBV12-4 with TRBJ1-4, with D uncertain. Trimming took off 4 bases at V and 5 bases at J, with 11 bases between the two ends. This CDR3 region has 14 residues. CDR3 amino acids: CASSYVDLNEKLFF. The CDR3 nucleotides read TGTGCCAGCAGTTACGTTGACCTCAATGAAAAACTGTTTTTT.

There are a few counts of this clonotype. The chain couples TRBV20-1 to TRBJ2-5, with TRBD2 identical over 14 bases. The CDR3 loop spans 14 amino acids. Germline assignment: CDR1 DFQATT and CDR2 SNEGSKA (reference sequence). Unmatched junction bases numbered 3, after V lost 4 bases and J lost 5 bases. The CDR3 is CSATWTSGRETQYF. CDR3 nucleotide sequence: TGCAGTGCTACCTGGACTAGCGGGAGGGAGACCCAGTACTTC.

CDR3 bases: TGCGCCAGCAGCTTGGCCGAGTCCAGGGGGCTGAACTATGGCTACACCTTC. It yields the protein CASSLAESRGLNYGYTF. V is TRBV5-1 and J is TRBJ1-2, with 8 nucleotides matching TRBD1. From germline, CDR1 is SGHRS and CDR2 YFSETQ. This CDR3 is 17 amino acids long. V was pared by 0 bases and J by 2 bases, with 9 bases of the junction left unmatched.

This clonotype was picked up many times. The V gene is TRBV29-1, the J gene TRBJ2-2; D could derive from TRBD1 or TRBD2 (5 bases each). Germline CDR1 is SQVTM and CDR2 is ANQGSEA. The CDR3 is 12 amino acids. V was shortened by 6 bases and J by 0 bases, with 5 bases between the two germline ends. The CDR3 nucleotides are TGCAGCGTGGGACCGAACACCGGGGAGCTGTTTTTT. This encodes CSVGPNTGELFF.

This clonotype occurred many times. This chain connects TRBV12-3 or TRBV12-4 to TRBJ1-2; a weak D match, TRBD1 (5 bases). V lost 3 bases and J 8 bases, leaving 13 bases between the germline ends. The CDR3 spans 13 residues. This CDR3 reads CASSLDKDHGYTF. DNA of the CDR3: TGTGCCAGCAGTTTGGACAAAGACCACGGCTACACCTTC.

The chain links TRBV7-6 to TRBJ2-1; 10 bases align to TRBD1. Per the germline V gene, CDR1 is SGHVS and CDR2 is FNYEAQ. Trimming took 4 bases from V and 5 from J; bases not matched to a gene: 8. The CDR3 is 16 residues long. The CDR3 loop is CASSSIRDRGHNEQFF. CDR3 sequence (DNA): TGTGCCAGCAGCTCAATCCGGGACAGGGGACACAATGAGCAGTTCTTC.

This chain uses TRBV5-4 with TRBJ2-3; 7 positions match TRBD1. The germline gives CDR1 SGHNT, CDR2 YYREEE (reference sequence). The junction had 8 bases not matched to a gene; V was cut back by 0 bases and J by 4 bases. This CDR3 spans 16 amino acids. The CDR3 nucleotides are TGTGCCAGCAGCTTGGATCACAGGGGCAGCGCAGATACGCAGTATTTT. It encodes CASSLDHRGSADTQYF. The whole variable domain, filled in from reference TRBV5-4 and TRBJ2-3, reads ETGVTQSPTHLIKTRGQQVTLRCSSQSGHNTVSWYQQALGQGPQFIFQYYREEENGRGNFPPRFSGLQFPNYSSELNVNALELDDSALYLCASSLDHRGSADTQYFGPGTRLTVL.

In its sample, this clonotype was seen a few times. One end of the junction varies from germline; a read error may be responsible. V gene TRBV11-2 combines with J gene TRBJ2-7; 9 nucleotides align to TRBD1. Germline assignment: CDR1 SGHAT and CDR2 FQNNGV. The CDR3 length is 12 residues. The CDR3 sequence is CASSRATGGVVF. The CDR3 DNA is TGTGCCAGCAGTCGAGCCACAGGGGGCGTTGTCTTC.

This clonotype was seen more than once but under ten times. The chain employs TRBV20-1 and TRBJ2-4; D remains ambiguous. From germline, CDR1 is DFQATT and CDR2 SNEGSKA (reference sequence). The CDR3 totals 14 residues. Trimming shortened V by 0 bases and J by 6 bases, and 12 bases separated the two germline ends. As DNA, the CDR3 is TGCAGTGCTAGAGATAGGGTCGGCCGAAACATTCAGTACTTC. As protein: CSARDRVGRNIQYF.

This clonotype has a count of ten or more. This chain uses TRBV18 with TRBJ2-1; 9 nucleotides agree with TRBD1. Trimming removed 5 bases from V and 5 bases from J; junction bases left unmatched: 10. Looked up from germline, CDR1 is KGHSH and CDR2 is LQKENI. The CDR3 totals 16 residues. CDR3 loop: CASSDRRTGVDNEQFF. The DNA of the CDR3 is TGTGCCAGCTCAGACCGAAGGACAGGGGTTGACAATGAGCAGTTCTTC.

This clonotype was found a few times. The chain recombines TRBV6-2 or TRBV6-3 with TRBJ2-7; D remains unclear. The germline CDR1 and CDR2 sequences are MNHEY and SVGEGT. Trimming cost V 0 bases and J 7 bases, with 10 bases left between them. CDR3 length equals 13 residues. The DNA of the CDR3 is TGTGCCAGCAGTTACTCACCCCTGGGGGAGCAGTACTTC. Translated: CASSYSPLGEQYF.